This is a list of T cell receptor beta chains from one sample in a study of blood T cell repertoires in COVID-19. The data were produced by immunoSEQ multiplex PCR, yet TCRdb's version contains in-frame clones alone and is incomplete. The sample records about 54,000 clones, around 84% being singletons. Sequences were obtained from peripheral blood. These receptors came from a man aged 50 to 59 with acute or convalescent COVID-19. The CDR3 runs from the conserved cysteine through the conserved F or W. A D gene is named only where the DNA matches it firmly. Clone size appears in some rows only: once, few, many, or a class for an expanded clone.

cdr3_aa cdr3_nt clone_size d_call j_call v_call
CASSRTTGAAPGELFF TGTGCCAGCAGCCGAACCACAGGGGCCGCCCCCGGGGAGCTGTTTTTT - TRBD1 TRBJ2-2 TRBV7-6
CASSLQGLTGELFF TGTGCCAGCAGTTTACAGGGCCTCACCGGGGAGCTGTTTTTT few - TRBJ2-2 TRBV6-6
CASSYLANEQFF TGTGCCAGCAGTTACTTGGCCAATGAGCAGTTCTTC - - TRBJ2-1 TRBV6-2/TRBV6-3
CATLDRLNTEAFF TGTGCCACCCTGGACAGGTTGAACACTGAAGCTTTCTTT - TRBD1 TRBJ1-1 TRBV6-5
CASSLLAGVDTGELFF TGTGCCAGCAGTTTACTAGCGGGAGTCGACACCGGGGAGCTGTTTTTT - TRBD2 TRBJ2-2 TRBV6-5
CASSQNRDYSYEQYF TGCGCCAGCAGCCAGAACCGGGACTACTCCTACGAGCAGTACTTC - TRBD2 TRBJ2-7 TRBV4-1
CASSLSPGQGAHEQYF TGCGCCAGCAGCCTCTCACCGGGACAGGGGGCCCACGAGCAGTACTTC - TRBD1 TRBJ2-7 TRBV4-1
CASSLGDSGYTF TGTGCCAGCAGCTTAGGGGACAGTGGCTACACCTTC - TRBD1 TRBJ1-2 TRBV7-9
CASSEAPGGNYGYTF TGTGCCAGCAGTGAAGCGCCAGGGGGGAACTATGGCTACACCTTC few TRBD1 TRBJ1-2 TRBV2
CASSLGRRDSYEQYF TGCGCCAGCAGCTTGGGTCGGCGGGACTCCTACGAGCAGTACTTC - - TRBJ2-7 TRBV5-1
CASRDRGGGTDTQYF TGTGCCAGCAGGGACCGGGGGGGCGGCACAGATACGCAGTATTTT - TRBD2 TRBJ2-3 TRBV2